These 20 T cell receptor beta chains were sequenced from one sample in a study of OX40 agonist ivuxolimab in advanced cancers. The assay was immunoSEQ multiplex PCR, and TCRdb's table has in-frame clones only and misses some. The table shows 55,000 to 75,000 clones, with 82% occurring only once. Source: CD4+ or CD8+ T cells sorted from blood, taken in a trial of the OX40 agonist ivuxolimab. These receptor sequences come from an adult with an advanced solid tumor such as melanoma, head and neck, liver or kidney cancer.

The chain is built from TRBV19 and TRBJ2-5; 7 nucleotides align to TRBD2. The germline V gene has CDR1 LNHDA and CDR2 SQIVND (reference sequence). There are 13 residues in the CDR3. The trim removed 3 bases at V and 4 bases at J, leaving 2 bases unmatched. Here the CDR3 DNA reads TGTGCCAGTAGTATCGGCGGGGGAGAGACCCAGTACTTC. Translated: CASSIGGGETQYF.

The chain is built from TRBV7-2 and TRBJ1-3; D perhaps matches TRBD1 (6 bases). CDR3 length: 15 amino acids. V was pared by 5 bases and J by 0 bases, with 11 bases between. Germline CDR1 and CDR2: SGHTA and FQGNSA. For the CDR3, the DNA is TGTGCCAGCAGCCGGGACACCAACTCTGGAAACACCATATATTTT. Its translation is CASSRDTNSGNTIYF.

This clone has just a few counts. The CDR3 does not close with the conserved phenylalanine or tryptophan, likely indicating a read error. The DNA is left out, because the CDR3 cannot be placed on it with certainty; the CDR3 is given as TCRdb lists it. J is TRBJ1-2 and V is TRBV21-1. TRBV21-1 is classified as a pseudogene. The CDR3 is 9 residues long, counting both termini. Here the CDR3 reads CASSGWDGL.

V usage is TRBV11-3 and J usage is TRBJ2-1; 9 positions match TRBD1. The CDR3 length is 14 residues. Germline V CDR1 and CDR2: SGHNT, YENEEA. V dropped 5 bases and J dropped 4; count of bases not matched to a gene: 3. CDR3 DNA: TGTGCCAGCAGCACCGGGACAGGGTACAATGAGCAGTTCTTC. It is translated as CASSTGTGYNEQFF.

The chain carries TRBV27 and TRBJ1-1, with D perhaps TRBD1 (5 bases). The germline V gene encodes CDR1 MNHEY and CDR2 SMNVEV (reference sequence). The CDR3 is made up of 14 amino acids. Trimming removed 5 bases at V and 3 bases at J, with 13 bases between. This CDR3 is CASSPGTADTEAFF. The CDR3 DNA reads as TGTGCCAGCAGTCCAGGGACCGCGGACACTGAAGCTTTCTTT.

CDR3 sequence (DNA): TGTGCCAGCAACCGGCCCTCACATGAGCAGTTCTTC. Translated, it gives CASNRPSHEQFF. J is TRBJ2-1 and V is TRBV6-5; D ambiguous. Trimming left V 7 bases short and J 8 bases short, with 12 bases between. The length of the CDR3 is 12 residues. Germline V lookup: CDR1 MNHEY, CDR2 SVGAGI.

CDR3 bases: TGTGCCAGCACCACAGGCGGGACAGGGATCCTGAACACTGAAGCTTTCTTT. Translation gives CASTTGGTGILNTEAFF. The V call is TRBV5-4, the J call TRBJ1-1, with TRBD1 identical over 9 bases. The germline gives CDR1 SGHNT, CDR2 YYREEE (reference sequence). The CDR3 contains 17 residues. The junction had 12 bases not matched to a gene; V was cut back by 6 bases and J by 0 bases.

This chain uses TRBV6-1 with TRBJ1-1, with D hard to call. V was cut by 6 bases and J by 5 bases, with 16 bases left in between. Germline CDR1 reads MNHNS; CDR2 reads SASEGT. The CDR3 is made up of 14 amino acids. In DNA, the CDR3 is TGTGCCAGCAGCCTACTAAGAGAGGATACTGAAGCTTTCTTT. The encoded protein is CASSLLREDTEAFF.

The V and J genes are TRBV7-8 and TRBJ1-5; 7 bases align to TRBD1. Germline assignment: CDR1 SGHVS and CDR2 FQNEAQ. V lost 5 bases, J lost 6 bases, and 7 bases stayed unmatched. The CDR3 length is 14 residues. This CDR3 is CASSPTGQGQPQHF. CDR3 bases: TGTGCCAGCAGCCCGACAGGGCAGGGTCAGCCCCAGCATTTT.

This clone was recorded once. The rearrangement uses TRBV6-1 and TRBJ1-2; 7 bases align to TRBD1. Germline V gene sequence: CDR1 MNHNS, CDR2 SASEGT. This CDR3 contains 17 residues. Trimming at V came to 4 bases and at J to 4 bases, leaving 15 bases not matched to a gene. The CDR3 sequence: CASSAGGQSGLIYGYTF. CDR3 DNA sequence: TGTGCCAGCAGTGCCGGGGGACAGTCGGGGTTAATCTATGGCTACACCTTC.

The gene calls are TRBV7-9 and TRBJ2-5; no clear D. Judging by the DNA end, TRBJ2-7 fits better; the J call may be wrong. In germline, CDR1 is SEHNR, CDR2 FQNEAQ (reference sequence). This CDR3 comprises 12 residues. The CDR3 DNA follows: TGTGCCAGCAGTGTCGACCAATACGAGCAGTACTTC. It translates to CASSVDQYEQYF.

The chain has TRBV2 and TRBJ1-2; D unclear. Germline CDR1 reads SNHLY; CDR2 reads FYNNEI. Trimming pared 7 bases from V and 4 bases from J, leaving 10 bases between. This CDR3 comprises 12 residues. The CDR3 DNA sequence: TGTGCCAGCATGAGACCGATCTATGGCTACACCTTC. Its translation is CASMRPIYGYTF.

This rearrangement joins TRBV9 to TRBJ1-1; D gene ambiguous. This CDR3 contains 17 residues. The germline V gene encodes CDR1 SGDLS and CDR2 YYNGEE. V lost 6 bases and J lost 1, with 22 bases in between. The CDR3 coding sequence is TGTGCCAGCACCAGTCTGGGTTCGGTAGATTCGAACACTGAAGCTTTCTTT. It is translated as CASTSLGSVDSNTEAFF.

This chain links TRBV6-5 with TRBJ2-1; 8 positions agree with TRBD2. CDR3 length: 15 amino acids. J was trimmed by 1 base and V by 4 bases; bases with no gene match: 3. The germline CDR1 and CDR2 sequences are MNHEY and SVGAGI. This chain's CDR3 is CASSLASGSYNEQFF. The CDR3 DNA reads TGTGCCAGCAGTTTGGCTAGCGGGTCCTACAATGAGCAGTTCTTC.

As DNA, the CDR3 is TGTGCCAGCAGCCAGGGATTGGGAAACATTCAGTACTTC. Translation: CASSQGLGNIQYF. This chain joins TRBV9 and TRBJ2-4; possibly TRBD1 for D (5 bases). This CDR3 spans 13 amino acids. The germline gives CDR1 SGDLS, CDR2 YYNGEE. Trimming shortened V by 4 bases and J by 6 bases, and 11 bases separated the two germline ends.

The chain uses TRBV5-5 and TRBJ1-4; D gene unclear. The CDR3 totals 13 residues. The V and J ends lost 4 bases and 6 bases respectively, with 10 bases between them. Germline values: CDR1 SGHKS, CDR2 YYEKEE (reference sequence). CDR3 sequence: CASSRSGDEKLFF. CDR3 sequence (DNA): TGTGCCAGCAGCCGATCTGGGGATGAAAAACTGTTTTTT.

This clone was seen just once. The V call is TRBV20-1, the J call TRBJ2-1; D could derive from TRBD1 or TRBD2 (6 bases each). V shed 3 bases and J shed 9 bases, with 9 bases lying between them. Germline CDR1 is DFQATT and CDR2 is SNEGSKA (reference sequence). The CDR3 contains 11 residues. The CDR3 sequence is CSASEGGEQFF. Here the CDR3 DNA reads TGCAGTGCTAGCGAGGGGGGTGAGCAGTTCTTC.

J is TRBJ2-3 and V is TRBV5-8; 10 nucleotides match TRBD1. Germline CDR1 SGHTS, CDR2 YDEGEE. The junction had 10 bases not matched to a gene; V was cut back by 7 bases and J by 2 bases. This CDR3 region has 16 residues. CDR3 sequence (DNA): TGTGCCAGCGGAACCGGGACAGGGGCCTTCACAGATACGCAGTATTTT. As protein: CASGTGTGAFTDTQYF.

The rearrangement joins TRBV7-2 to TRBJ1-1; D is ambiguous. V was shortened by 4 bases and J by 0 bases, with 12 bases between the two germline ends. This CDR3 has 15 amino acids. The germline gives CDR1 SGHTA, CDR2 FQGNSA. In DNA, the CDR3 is TGTGCCAGCAGCTCCCTCAGGTTCCTGAACACTGAAGCTTTCTTT. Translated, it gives CASSSLRFLNTEAFF.

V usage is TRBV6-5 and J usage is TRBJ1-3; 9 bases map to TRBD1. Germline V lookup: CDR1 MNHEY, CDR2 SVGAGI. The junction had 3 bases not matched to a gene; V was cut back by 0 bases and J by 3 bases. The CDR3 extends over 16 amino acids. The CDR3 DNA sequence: TGTGCCAGCAGTTACTCGGCGGGACAGGGTGGAAACACCATATATTTT. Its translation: CASSYSAGQGGNTIYF.